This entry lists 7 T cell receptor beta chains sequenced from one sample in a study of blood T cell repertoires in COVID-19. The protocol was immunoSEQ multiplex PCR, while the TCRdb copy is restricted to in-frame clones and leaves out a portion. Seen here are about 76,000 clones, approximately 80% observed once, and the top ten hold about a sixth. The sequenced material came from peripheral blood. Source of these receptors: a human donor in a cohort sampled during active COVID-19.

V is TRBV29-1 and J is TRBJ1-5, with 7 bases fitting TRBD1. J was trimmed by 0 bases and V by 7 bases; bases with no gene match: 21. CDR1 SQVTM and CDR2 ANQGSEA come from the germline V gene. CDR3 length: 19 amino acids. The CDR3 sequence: CSAEKGRGIEGDSNQPQHF. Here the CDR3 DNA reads TGCAGCGCGGAGAAGGGCAGGGGGATAGAGGGGGATAGCAATCAGCCCCAGCATTTT.

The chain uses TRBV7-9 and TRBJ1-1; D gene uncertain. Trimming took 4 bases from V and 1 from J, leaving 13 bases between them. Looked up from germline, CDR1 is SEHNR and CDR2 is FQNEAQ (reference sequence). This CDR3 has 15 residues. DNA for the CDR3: TGTGCCAGCAGCTCCGAAAGGACTGCGAACACTGAAGCTTTCTTT. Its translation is CASSSERTANTEAFF.

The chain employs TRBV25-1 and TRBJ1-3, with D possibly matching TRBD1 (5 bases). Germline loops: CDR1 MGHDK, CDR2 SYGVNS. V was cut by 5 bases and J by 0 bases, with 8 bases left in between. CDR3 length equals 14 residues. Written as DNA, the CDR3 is TGTGCCAGCAGTCCAGGGTTCTCTGGAAACACCATATATTTT. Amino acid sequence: CASSPGFSGNTIYF.

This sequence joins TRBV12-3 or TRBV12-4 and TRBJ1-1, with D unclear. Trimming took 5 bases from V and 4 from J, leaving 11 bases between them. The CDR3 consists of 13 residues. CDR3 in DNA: TGTGCCAGCAGTCCCTCGAGGGCCACTGAAGCTTTCTTT. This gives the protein CASSPSRATEAFF.

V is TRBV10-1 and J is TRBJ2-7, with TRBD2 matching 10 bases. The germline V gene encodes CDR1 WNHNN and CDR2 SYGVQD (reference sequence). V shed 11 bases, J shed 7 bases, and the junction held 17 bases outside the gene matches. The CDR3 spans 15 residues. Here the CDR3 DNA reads TGCGCCGGCGGGGAGCGGGAGGGCCCCGGGAGTGAGCAGTACTTC. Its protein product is CAGGEREGPGSEQYF.

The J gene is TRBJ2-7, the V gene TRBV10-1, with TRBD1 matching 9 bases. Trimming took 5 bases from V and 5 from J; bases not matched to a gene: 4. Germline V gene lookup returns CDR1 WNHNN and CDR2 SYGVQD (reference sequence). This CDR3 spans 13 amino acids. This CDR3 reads CASSRTGANEQYF. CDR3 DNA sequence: TGCGCCAGCAGTAGGACAGGGGCTAACGAGCAGTACTTC.

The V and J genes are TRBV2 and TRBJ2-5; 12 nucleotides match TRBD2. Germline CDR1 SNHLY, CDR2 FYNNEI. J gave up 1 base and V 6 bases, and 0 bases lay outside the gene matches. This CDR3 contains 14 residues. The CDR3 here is CASRGLAGQETQYF. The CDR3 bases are TGTGCCAGCAGGGGACTAGCGGGCCAAGAGACCCAGTACTTC.